Below are 12 T cell receptor beta chains sequenced from a single sample in a study of cytomegalovirus exposure and HLA in healthy donors. The PCR employed 60 Vbeta primers together with 13 Jbeta primers. Sequencing used immunoSEQ multiplex PCR; TCRdb keeps in-frame clones, though not all of them. The sample table sets out about 150,000 clones. Input material: PBMCs. The receptor set was obtained from a woman between 50 and 59 years old in good health and CMV-seronegative.

The chain carries TRBV27 and TRBJ1-1, with D tentatively TRBD1 (6 bases). The CDR3 extends over 14 amino acids. Trimming cost V 5 bases and J 2 bases, with 12 bases left between them. The germline V gene has CDR1 MNHEY and CDR2 SMNVEV (reference sequence). CDR3 nucleotide sequence: TGTGCCAGCAGTAAACCAGGGGAAAACACTGAAGCTTTCTTT. It is translated as CASSKPGENTEAFF.

The chain carries TRBV6-5 and TRBJ2-5, with D maybe TRBD1 (5 bases). The J call may not be correct, given that the DNA end is closer to TRBJ2-7. This CDR3 is 16 amino acids long. Germline CDR1 MNHEY, CDR2 SVGAGI. The CDR3 DNA reads as TGTGCCAGCAGTTACGGCAGGGAACTTGGGGACTACGAGCAGTACTTC. This encodes CASSYGRELGDYEQYF.

The rearrangement joins TRBV6-6 to TRBJ2-5, with TRBD2 matching 7 bases. V was pared by 2 bases and J by 5 bases, with 5 bases of the junction left unmatched. The CDR3 runs 14 residues. Germline CDR1 is MNHNY and CDR2 is SVGAGI (reference sequence). CDR3 region: CASSYLAGAETQYF. DNA of the CDR3: TGTGCCAGCAGTTACCTGGCGGGAGCGGAGACCCAGTACTTC.

This chain uses TRBV9 with TRBJ2-3; 11 bases align to TRBD1. From germline, CDR1 is SGDLS and CDR2 YYNGEE. V lost 3 bases and J lost 5; bases outside the gene matches: 8. The CDR3 is 16 residues long. The CDR3 DNA reads TGTGCCAGCAGCGCCCTCGGACAGGGGGCAGGAGATACGCAGTATTTT. Protein product: CASSALGQGAGDTQYF. The full variable domain, with the rest looked up from reference TRBV9 and TRBJ2-3, is DSGVTQTPKHLITATGQRVTLRCSPRSGDLSVYWYQQSLDQGLQFLIQYYNGEERAKGNILERFSAQQFPDLHSELNLSSLELGDSALYFCASSALGQGAGDTQYFGPGTRLTVL.

The V gene is TRBV29-1, the J gene TRBJ2-3, with TRBD2 identical over 7 bases. V shed 3 bases, J shed 3 bases, and the junction held 3 bases outside the gene matches. Per germline, CDR1 SQVTM and CDR2 ANQGSEA. The CDR3 sequence is 13 residues long. The CDR3 nucleotides read TGCAGCGTTGAGGTGGGGGGGACAGATACGCAGTATTTT. This encodes CSVEVGGTDTQYF.

The J gene is TRBJ2-3, the V gene TRBV5-1, with 12 bases fitting TRBD2. With V trimmed by 4 bases and J by 3 bases, 12 bases remained unmatched. CDR1 is SGHRS and CDR2 is YFSETQ in the germline V gene. The length of the CDR3 is 18 residues. The CDR3 region has the DNA TGCGCCAGCAGCGGGGGACTAGCGGGTTTCTGGGGGACAGATACGCAGTATTTT. Protein product: CASSGGLAGFWGTDTQYF.

The J gene is TRBJ2-7, the V gene TRBV6-4; D is unclear. Between the trimmed V and J ends, which lost 4 bases and 0 bases, there was a span of 10 bases. The CDR3 runs to 14 residues. Germline-derived CDR1 and CDR2 are MRHNA and SNTAGT. The CDR3 loop reads CASSGGPSSYEQYF. CDR3 DNA: TGTGCCAGCAGTGGTGGGCCAAGCTCCTACGAGCAGTACTTC.

The chain's CDR3 is CASSGQRGRGDEQFF. The CDR3 DNA follows: TGTGCCAGCAGCGGGCAGCGGGGAAGGGGTGATGAGCAGTTCTTC. The rearrangement links TRBV7-3 to TRBJ2-1, with 7 positions matching TRBD2. V shed 5 bases and J 8 bases; nucleotides not matched to a gene: 12. CDR3 length: 15 residues. Germline V gene lookup returns CDR1 SGHTA and CDR2 FQGTGA.

The V gene is TRBV20-1, the J gene TRBJ1-2; the match to TRBD1 covers 8 bases. The CDR3 has 10 amino acids. Germline V lookup: CDR1 DFQATT, CDR2 SNEGSKA (reference sequence). The V segment lost 7 bases and the J segment 7 bases; nucleotides outside the gene matches: 2. This CDR3 reads CSGGTGGYTF. In DNA, the CDR3 is TGCAGTGGAGGGACAGGTGGCTACACCTTC.

The chain has TRBV9 and TRBJ2-3; TRBD2 agrees at 7 bases. Germline loops: CDR1 SGDLS, CDR2 YYNGEE. The ends lost 4 bases at V and 2 bases at J; junction bases unmatched: 13. This CDR3 is 17 amino acids long. CDR3 nucleotide sequence: TGTGCCAGCAGCTCCCGATGGACTAGTAAGGACACAGATACGCAGTATTTT. This sequence encodes CASSSRWTSKDTDTQYF. Full variable domain (rest looked up from reference TRBV9 and TRBJ2-3): DSGVTQTPKHLITATGQRVTLRCSPRSGDLSVYWYQQSLDQGLQFLIQYYNGEERAKGNILERFSAQQFPDLHSELNLSSLELGDSALYFCASSSRWTSKDTDTQYFGPGTRLTVL.

The chain has TRBV5-6 and TRBJ1-1, with a weak D call TRBD1 (5 bases). The CDR3 is 13 residues long. V was shortened by 4 bases and J by 10 bases, with 17 bases between the two germline ends. Germline CDR1 SGHDT, CDR2 YYEEEE. The CDR3 loop is CASSPGEGRVAFF. The CDR3 bases are TGTGCCAGCAGCCCGGGGGAGGGGCGGGTAGCTTTCTTT.

The chain employs TRBV28 and TRBJ2-1; possible D gene TRBD2, 6 bases. This CDR3 region has 13 residues. CDR1 is MDHEN and CDR2 is SYDVKM in the germline V gene. The V and J ends lost 8 bases and 5 bases respectively, with 13 bases between them. The chain's CDR3 is CASLPAGNNEQFF. The CDR3 region has the DNA TGTGCCAGCCTTCCGGCGGGGAACAATGAGCAGTTCTTC.